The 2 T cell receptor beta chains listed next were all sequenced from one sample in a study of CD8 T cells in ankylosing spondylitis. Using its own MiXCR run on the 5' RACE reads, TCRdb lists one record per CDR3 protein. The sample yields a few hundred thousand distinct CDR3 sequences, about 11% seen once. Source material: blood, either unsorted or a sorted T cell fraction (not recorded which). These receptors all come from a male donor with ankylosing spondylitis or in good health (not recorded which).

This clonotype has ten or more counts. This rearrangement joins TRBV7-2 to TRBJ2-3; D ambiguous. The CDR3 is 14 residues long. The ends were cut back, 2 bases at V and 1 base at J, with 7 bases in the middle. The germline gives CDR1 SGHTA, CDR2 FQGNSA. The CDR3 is CASSLLSGTDTQYF. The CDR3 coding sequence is TGTGCCAGCAGCTTACTGTCAGGCACAGATACGCAGTATTTT.

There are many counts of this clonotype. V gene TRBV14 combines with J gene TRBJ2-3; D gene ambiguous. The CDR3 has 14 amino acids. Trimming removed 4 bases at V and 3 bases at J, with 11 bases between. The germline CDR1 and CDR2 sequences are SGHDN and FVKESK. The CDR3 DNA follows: TGTGCCAGCAGCCGTAACCAAGGGACAGATACGCAGTATTTT. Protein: CASSRNQGTDTQYF.